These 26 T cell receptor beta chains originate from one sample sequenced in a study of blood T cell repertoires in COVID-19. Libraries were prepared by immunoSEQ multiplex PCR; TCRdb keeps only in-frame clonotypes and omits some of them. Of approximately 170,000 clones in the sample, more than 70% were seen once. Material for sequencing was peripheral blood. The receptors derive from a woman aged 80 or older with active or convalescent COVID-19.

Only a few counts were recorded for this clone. The CDR3 spells CASSPRDSGFSYNSPLHF. The DNA of the CDR3 is TGTGCCAGCAGCCCCCGGGACAGTGGATTCTCCTATAATTCACCCCTCCACTTT. The chain employs TRBV7-6 and TRBJ1-6; TRBD1 matches 7 bases. CDR1 and CDR2 (germline): SGHVS, FNYEAQ. The CDR3 runs 18 residues. V shed 5 bases, J shed 0 bases, and the junction held 10 bases outside the gene matches.

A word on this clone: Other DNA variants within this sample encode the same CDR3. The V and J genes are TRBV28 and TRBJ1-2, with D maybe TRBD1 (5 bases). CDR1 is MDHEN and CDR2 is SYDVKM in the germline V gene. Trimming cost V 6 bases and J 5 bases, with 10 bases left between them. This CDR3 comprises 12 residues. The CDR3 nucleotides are TGTGCCAGCAGCCTACGGGGGTATGGCTACACCTTC. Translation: CASSLRGYGYTF.

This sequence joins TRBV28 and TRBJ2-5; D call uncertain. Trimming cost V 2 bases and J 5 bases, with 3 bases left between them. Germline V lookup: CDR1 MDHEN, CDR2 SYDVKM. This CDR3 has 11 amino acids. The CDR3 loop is CASSLAETQYF. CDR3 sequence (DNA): TGTGCCAGCAGTTTAGCGGAGACCCAGTACTTC.

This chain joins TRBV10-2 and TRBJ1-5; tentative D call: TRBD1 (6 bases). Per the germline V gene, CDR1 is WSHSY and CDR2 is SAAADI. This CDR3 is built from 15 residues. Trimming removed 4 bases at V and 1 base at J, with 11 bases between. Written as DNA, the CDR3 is TGCGCCAGCAGTGTGATTCAGGGGAGCAATCAGCCCCAGCATTTT. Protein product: CASSVIQGSNQPQHF.

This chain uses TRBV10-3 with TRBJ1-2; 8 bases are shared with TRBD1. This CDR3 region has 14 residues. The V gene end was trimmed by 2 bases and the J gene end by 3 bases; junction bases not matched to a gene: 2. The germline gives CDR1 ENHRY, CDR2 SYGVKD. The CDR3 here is CAISEQGADYGYTF. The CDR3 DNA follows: TGTGCCATCAGTGAGCAGGGGGCGGACTATGGCTACACCTTC.

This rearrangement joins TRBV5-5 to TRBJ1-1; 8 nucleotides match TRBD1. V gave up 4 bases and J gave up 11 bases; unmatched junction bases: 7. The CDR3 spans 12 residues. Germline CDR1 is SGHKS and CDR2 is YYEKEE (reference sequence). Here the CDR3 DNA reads TGTGCCAGCAGCCCGACAGGGGAGAAGGCTTTCTTT. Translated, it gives CASSPTGEKAFF.

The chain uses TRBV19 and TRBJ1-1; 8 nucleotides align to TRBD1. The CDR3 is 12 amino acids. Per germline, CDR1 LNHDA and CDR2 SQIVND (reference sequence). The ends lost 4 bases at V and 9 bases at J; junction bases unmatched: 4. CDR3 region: CASSTRQGKAFF. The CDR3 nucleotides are TGTGCCAGTAGTACCAGACAGGGGAAAGCTTTCTTT. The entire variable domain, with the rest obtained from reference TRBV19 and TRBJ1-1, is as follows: DGGITQSPKYLFRKEGQNVTLSCEQNLNHDAMYWYRQDPGQGLRLIYYSQIVNDFQKGDIAEGYSVSREKKESFPLTVTSAQKNPTAFYLCASSTRQGKAFFGQGTRLTVV.

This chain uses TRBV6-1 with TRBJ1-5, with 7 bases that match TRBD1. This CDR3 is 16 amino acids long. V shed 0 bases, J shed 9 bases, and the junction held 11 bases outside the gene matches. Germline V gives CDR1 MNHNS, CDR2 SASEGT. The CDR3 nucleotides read TGTGCCAGCAGTGAAGCGGGGCAGCAGGGGGGATCGCCCCAGCATTTT. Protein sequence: CASSEAGQQGGSPQHF.

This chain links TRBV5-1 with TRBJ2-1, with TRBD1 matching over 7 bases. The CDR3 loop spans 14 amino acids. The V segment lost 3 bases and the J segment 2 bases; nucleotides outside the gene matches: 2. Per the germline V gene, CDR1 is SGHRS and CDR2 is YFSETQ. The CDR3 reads CASSSTGTYNEQFF. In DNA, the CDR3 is TGCGCCAGCAGCTCGACAGGGACCTACAATGAGCAGTTCTTC.

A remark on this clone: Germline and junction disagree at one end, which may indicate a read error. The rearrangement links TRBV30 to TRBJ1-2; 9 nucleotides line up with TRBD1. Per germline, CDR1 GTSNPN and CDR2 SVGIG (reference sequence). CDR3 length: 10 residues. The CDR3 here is CAGGPTGGEF. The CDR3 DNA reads TGTGCCGGGGGCCCTACAGGGGGCGAATTC.

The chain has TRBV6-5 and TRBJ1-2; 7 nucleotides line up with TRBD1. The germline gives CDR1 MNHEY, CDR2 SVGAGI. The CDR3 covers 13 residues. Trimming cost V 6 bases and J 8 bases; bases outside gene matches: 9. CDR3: CASRLTGDMGYTF. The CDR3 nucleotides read TGTGCCAGCAGACTTACAGGGGATATGGGCTACACCTTC.

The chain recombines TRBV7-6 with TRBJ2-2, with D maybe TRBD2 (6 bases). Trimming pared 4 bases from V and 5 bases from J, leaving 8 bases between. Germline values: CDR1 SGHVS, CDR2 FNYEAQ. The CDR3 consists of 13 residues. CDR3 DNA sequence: TGTGCCAGCAGCTCTCGGGAGACCGGGGAGCTGTTTTTT. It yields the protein CASSSRETGELFF.

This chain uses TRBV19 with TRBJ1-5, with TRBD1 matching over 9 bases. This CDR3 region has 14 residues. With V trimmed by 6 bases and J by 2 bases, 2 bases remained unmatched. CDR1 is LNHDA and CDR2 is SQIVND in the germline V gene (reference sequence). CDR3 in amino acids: CASRQGAGNQPQHF. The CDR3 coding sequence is TGTGCCAGTAGACAGGGGGCAGGCAATCAGCCCCAGCATTTT.

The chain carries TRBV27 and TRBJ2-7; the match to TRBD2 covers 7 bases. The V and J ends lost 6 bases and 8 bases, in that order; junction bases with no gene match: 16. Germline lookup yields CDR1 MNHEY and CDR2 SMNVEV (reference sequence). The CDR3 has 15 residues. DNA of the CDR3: TGTGCCAGCAGACCTGAGCGGGGCGAAAGTGGTAAGCAGTACTTC. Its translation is CASRPERGESGKQYF.

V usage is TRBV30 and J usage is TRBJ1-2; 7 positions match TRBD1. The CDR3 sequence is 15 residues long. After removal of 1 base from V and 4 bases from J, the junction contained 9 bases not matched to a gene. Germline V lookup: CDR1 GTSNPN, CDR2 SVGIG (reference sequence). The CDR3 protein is CAWSETWDSSYGYTF. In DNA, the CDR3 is TGTGCCTGGAGTGAGACTTGGGACAGCTCCTATGGCTACACCTTC.

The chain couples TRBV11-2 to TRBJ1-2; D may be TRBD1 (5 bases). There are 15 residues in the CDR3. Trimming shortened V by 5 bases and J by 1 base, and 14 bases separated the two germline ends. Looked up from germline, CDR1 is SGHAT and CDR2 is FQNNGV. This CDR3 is CASSPARGYNYGYTF. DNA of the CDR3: TGTGCCAGCAGCCCCGCCCGGGGGTATAACTATGGCTACACCTTC. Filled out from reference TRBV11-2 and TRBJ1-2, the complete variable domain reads EAGVAQSPRYKIIEKRQSVAFWCNPISGHATLYWYQQILGQGPKLLIQFQNNGVVDDSQLPKDRFSAERLKGVDSTLKIQPAKLEDSAVYLCASSPARGYNYGYTFGSGTRLTVV.

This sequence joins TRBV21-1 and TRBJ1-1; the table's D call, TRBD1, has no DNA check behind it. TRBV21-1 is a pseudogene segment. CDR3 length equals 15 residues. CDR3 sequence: CASSKVGRVNTEAFF. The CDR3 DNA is TGTGCCAGCAGCAAAGTCGGCAGGGTGAACACTGAAGCTTTCTTT.

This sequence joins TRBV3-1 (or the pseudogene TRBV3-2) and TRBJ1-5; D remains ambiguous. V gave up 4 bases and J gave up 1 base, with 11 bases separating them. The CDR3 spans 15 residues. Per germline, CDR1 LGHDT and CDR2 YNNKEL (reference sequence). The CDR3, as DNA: TGTGCCAGCAGCCCAAGACTACAGAGCAATCAGCCCCAGCATTTT. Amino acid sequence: CASSPRLQSNQPQHF.

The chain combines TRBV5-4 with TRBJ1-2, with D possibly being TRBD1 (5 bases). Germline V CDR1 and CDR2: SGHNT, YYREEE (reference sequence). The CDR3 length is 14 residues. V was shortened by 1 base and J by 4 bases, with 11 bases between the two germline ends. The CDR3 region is CASSLTGGSYGYTF. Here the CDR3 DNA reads TGTGCCAGCAGCTTGACGGGGGGGAGCTATGGCTACACCTTC.

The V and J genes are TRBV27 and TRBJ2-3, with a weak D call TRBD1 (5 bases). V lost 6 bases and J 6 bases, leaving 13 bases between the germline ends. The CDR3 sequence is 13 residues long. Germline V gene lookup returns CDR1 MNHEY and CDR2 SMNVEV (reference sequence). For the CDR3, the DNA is TGTGCCAGCAGGTTCCAGGCAGGGGATACGCAGTATTTT. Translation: CASRFQAGDTQYF.

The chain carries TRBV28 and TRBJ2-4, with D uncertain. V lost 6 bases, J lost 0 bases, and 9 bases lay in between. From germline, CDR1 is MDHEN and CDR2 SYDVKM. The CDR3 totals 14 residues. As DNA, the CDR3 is TGTGCCAGCAGCCCATCAGTAGCCAAAAACATTCAGTACTTC. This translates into CASSPSVAKNIQYF.

CDR3 sequence: CASSARGTNTGELFF. CDR3 DNA: TGTGCCAGCAGCGCACGGGGGACGAACACCGGGGAGCTGTTTTTT. V gene TRBV9 combines with J gene TRBJ2-2, with a possible D match to TRBD2 (6 bases). Trimming cost V 3 bases and J 0 bases, with 9 bases left between them. CDR3 size: 15 residues. Per the germline V gene, CDR1 is SGDLS and CDR2 is YYNGEE.

DNA of the CDR3: TGCGCCAGCAGCGGAGGGACTACTAACACTGAAGCTTTCTTT. Protein product: CASSGGTTNTEAFF. The J gene is TRBJ1-1, the V gene TRBV5-1, with a possible D match to TRBD1 (5 bases). V was pared by 4 bases and J by 2 bases, with 12 bases between. The CDR3 consists of 14 residues. Per the germline V gene, CDR1 is SGHRS and CDR2 is YFSETQ.

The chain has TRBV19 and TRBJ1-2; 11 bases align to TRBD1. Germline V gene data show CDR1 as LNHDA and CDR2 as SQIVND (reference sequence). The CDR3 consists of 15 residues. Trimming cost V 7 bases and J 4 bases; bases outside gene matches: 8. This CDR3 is CASTDGQGAFYGYTF. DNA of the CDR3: TGTGCCAGTACCGACGGACAGGGGGCTTTCTATGGCTACACCTTC.

CDR3 protein: CASSLVGQGYGYTF. Written as DNA, the CDR3 is TGTGCCAGCAGCTTAGTCGGACAGGGCTATGGCTACACCTTC. The chain combines TRBV7-2 with TRBJ1-2, with 8 bases aligning to TRBD1. This CDR3 region has 14 residues. Germline CDR1 is SGHTA and CDR2 is FQGNSA. V shed 1 base, J shed 4 bases, and the junction held 2 bases outside the gene matches.

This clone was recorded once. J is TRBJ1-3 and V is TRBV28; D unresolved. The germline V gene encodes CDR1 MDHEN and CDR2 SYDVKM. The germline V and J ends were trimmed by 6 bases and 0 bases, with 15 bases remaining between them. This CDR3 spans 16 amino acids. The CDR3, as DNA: TGTGCCAGCAGAACCACGGACTCCTTCTCTGGAAACACCATATATTTT. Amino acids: CASRTTDSFSGNTIYF.